Listed below are T cell receptor beta chains from one sample, sequenced in a study of T cell responses to AZD1222 COVID-19 vaccine. Data came from immunoSEQ multiplex PCR; TCRdb stores just in-frame clones and leaves some out. Of tens of thousands of clones in the sample, 85% to 90% were seen once. The sample here was peripheral blood, taken 28 days after the second AZD1222 dose. The origin of the receptors is an adult who received the AZD1222 COVID-19 vaccine. The CDR3 runs from the conserved cysteine through the conserved F or W. Each record gives: clone size, D gene, CDR3 length, V gene, J gene, CDR3 DNA, CDR3 protein. D genes are given only for firm matches. Clone size is stated in some rows and not others, as once, few, many or a class when expanded.

>medium-sized|.|11|TRBV2|TRBJ2-7
TGTGCCAGCAGTGAAGGGTACGAGCAGTACTTC
CASSEGYEQYF
>.|TRBD1|15|TRBV5-8|TRBJ2-1
TGTGCCAGCAGCAGGGGGCTCTTTTCGGACAATGAGCAGTTCTTC
CASSRGLFSDNEQFF
>.|TRBD1|15|TRBV7-8|TRBJ2-5
TGTGCCAGCTCTATACGACAGGGGGCTGGAGAGACCCAGTACTTC
CASSIRQGAGETQYF
>.|.|14|TRBV27|TRBJ1-1
TGTGCCAGCAGTTCACCCGGACTTAGAACTGAAGCTTTCTTT
CASSSPGLRTEAFF
>once|TRBD1|14|TRBV19|TRBJ1-1
TGTGCCACCATTAGAGGGGGCGGGTCTTCTGAAGCTTTCTTT
CATIRGGGSSEAFF
>.|.|14|TRBV27|TRBJ1-2
TGTGCCAGCAGTTTGGCGGGAGCTAACTATGGCTACACCTTC
CASSLAGANYGYTF
>.|TRBD1|14|TRBV7-9|TRBJ1-5
TGTGCCAGCAGCGGGACAGGGGGAATTCAGCCCCAGCATTTT
CASSGTGGIQPQHF
>.|TRBD2|16|TRBV25-1|TRBJ2-3
TGTGCCAGCAGTGAGGGGACTAGCGGGAGCGCAGATACGCAGTATTTT
CASSEGTSGSADTQYF
>.|.|13|TRBV12-3/TRBV12-4|TRBJ1-1
TGTGCCAGCAGCCCACAGGGATGGACTGAAGCTTTCTTT
CASSPQGWTEAFF
>.|.|16|TRBV6-6|TRBJ2-1
TGTGCCAGCAGTTACATGGTCCGCAGCGGGTACAATGAGCAGTTCTTC
CASSYMVRSGYNEQFF
>.|TRBD1|15|TRBV7-8|TRBJ1-1
TGTGCCAGCAGCACATCTACAGGGGTTCACACTGAAGCTTTCTTT
CASSTSTGVHTEAFF
>.|TRBD2|13|TRBV19|TRBJ2-7
TGTGCCAGTAAGGGACTAGCGGGAGGAGAGCAGTACTTC
CASKGLAGGEQYF
>.|.|15|TRBV27|TRBJ1-2
TGTGCCAGCAGTTACGATGGGGAAAGTCTCTTCGGCTACACCTTC
CASSYDGESLFGYTF
>.|.|14|TRBV7-9|TRBJ2-7
TGTGCCAGCAGCTCACCGGGACTTGTCTACGAGCAGTACTTC
CASSSPGLVYEQYF
>.|.|13|TRBV6-5|TRBJ1-2
TGTGCCAGCAGCTTGAAGGGGTGGGAGGGCTACACCTTC
CASSLKGWEGYTF
>.|TRBD1|17|TRBV7-9|TRBJ2-3
TGTGCCAGCAGCCGGGACAGGTTCACGGAGGACACAGATACGCAGTATTTT
CASSRDRFTEDTDTQYF
>.|.|12|TRBV29-1|TRBJ1-6
TGCAGCGTTGAAGTTGGTTCGGGGCCGCTCCACTTT
CSVEVGSGPLHF
>.|.|17|TRBV7-9|TRBJ2-6
TGTGCCAGCAGCTTACCGGGACAAGTCTCTGGGGCCAACGTCCTGACTTTC
CASSLPGQVSGANVLTF
>.|TRBD2|15|TRBV19|TRBJ2-1
TGTGCCAGTAGTGAGACTAGCGGGGGTTACAATGAGCAGTTCTTC
CASSETSGGYNEQFF
>.|.|14|TRBV14|TRBJ2-7
TGTGCCAGCAGCCCAAGGCCCAACGCCTACGAGCAGTACTTC
CASSPRPNAYEQYF
>.|.|12|TRBV5-5|TRBJ1-2
TGTGCCAGCAGCTTCGTCGGAAGTGGCTACACCTTC
CASSFVGSGYTF
>.|.|12|TRBV30|TRBJ1-2
TGTGCCTGGAGTGTTGGAGTTTGGGGCTACACCTTC
CAWSVGVWGYTF
>.|.|12|TRBV7-9|TRBJ1-4
TGTGCCAGCAGCTTACAGCCTGAAAAACTGTTTTTT
CASSLQPEKLFF
>.|.|13|TRBV11-2|TRBJ2-1
TGTGCCAGCAGTCCCACCTCTTACAATGAGCAGTTCTTC
CASSPTSYNEQFF
>.|TRBD1|14|TRBV9|TRBJ1-1
TGTGCCAGCAGCGAGGGACAGGGGGGTACTGAAGCTTTCTTT
CASSEGQGGTEAFF
>once|.|13|TRBV3-1/TRBV3-2|TRBJ1-2
TGTGCCAGCAGCCAAGGCTCCATCTATGGCTACACCTTC
CASSQGSIYGYTF
>.|.|14|TRBV24-1|TRBJ1-2
TGTGCCACCAGTGTTACCACTGCTAACTATGGCTACACCTTC
CATSVTTANYGYTF
>.|.|15|TRBV27|TRBJ1-1
TGTGCCAGCAGTTACCAACCTTTCAGGGGCACCGAAGCTTTCTTT
CASSYQPFRGTEAFF